This record concerns one T cell receptor (beta chain) sequence. The V gene's germline CDR1 is LGHDT and CDR2 YNNKEL (reference sequence). The CDR3 is 14 amino acids. Trimming stripped 6 bases from V and 3 bases from J, with 13 bases between. These data are taken from a study of blood T cell repertoires in COVID-19. As for the study in general: Italy, Spain and the United States were the sources of the convalescent and acute COVID-19 samples. PBMCs, B-cell-depleted T cells, or T cells provided the cDNA or gDNA that made up the material.

Authors' methods: For nucleated cells, counts were estimated from reference gene primer amplification. Clones were read by immunoSEQ multiplex PCR, and TCRdb kept only the in-frame ones, dropping some. V, J and clone size are those of that table, while D and trimming were read from the DNA. Among over 85,000 clones listed, less than 75% were seen once. Sequenced input: peripheral blood. The chain employs TRBV3-1 (or the pseudogene TRBV3-2) and TRBJ2-3; the D is unclear. The TCR comes from an older woman with acute or convalescent COVID-19. DNA of the CDR3: TGTGCCAGCAGTCTTCGTGTGGAGACAGATACGCAGTATTTT. Its translation is CASSLRVETDTQYF.